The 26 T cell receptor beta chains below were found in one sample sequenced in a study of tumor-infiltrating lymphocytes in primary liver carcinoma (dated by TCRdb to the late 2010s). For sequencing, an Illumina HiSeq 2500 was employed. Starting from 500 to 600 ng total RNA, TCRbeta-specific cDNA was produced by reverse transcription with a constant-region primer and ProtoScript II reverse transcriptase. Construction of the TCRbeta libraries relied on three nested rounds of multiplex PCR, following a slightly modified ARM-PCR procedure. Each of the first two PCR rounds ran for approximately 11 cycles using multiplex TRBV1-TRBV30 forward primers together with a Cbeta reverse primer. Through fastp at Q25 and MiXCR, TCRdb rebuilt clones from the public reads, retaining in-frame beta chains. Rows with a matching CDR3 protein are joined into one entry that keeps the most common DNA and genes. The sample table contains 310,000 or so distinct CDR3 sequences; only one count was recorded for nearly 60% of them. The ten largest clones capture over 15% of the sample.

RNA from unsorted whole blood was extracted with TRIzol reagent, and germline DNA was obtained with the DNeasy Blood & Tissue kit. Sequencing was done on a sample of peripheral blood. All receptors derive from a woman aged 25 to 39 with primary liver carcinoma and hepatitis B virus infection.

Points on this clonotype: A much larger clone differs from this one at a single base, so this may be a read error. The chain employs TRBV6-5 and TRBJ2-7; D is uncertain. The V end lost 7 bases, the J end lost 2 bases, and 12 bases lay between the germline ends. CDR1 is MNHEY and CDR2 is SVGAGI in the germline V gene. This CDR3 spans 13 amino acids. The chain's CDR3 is CASNHPVTYEQYF. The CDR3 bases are TGTGCCAGCAACCACCCCGTCACCTACGAGCAGTACTTC.

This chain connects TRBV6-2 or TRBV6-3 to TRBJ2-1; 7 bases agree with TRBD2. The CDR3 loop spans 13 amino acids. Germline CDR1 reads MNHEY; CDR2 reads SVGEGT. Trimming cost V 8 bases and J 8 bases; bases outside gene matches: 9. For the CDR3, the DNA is TGTGCCAGCTTTGGCGGGAGAATTGATGAGCAGTTCTTC. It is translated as CASFGGRIDEQFF.

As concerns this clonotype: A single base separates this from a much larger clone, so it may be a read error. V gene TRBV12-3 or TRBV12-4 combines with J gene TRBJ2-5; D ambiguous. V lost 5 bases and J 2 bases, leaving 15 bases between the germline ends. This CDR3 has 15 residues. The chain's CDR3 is CASSKTVAIQETQYF. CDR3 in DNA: TGTGCCAGCAGTAAGACGGTCGCGATTCAAGAGACCCAGTACTTC.

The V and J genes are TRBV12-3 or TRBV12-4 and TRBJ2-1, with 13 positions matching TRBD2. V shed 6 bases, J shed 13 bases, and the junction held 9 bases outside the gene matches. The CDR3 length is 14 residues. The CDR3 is CASRRDTSGRAQFF. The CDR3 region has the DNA TGTGCCAGCAGGCGGGATACTAGCGGGAGGGCCCAGTTCTTC.

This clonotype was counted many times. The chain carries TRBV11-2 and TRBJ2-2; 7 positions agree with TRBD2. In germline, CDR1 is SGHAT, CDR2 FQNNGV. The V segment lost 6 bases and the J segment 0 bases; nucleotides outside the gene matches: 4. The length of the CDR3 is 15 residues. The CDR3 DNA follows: TGTGCCAGCAGGCCTCTAGCGGCGAACACCGGGGAGCTGTTTTTT. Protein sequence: CASRPLAANTGELFF.

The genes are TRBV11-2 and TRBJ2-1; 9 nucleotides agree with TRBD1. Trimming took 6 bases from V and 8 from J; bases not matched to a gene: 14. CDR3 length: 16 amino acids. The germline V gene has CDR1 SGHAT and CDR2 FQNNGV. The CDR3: CASSNLKGQGGYEQFF. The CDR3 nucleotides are TGTGCCAGCAGTAACCTTAAGGGACAGGGAGGGTATGAGCAGTTCTTC.

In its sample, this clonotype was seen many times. CDR3 in DNA: TGCAGCGCCGGGGAGAGAGATCAGCCCCAGCATTTT. Translated: CSAGERDQPQHF. The chain uses TRBV29-1 and TRBJ1-5; D unresolved. From germline, CDR1 is SQVTM and CDR2 ANQGSEA. Between the trimmed V and J ends, which lost 7 bases and 5 bases, there was a span of 12 bases. The CDR3 consists of 12 residues.

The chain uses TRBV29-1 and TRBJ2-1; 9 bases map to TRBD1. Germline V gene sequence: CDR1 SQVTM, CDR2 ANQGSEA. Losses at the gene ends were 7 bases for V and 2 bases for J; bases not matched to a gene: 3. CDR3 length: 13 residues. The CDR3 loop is CSARTGAYNEQFF. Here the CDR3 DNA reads TGCAGCGCCCGGACAGGGGCCTACAATGAGCAGTTCTTC.

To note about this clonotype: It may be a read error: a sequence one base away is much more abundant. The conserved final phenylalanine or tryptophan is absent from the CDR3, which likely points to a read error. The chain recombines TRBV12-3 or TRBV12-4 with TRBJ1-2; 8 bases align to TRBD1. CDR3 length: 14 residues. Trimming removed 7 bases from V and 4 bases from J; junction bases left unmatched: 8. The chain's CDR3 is CASNLGDRSYGYTL. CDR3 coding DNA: TGTGCCAGCAACTTGGGGGACAGGTCCTATGGCTACACCCTC.

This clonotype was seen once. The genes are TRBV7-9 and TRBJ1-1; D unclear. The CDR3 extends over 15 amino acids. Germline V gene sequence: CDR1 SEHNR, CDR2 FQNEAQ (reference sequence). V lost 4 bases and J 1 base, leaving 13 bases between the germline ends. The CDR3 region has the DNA TGTGCCAGCAGCTACGAAGGGCGAGGGAACACTGAAGCTTTCTTT. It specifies CASSYEGRGNTEAFF.

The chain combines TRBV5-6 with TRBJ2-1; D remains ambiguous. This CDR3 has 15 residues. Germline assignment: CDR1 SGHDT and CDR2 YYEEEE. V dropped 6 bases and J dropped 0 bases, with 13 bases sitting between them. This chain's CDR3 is CASTSLPSSYNEQFF. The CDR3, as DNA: TGTGCCAGCACCTCCCTACCAAGCTCCTACAATGAGCAGTTCTTC.

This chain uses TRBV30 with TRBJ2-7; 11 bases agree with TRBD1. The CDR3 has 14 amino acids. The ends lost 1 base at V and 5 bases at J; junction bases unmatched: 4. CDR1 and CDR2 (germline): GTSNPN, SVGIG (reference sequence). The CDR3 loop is CAWSGGQGVNEQYF. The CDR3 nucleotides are TGTGCCTGGAGTGGGGGACAGGGGGTCAACGAGCAGTACTTC.

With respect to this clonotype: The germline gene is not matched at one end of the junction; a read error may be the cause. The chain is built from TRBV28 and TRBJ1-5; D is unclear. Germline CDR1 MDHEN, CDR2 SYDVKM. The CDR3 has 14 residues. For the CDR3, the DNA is TGTGCCAGCAGTTTGGGTCAGCTCAATCAGTCCCAGCATTTT. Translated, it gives CASSLGQLNQSQHF.

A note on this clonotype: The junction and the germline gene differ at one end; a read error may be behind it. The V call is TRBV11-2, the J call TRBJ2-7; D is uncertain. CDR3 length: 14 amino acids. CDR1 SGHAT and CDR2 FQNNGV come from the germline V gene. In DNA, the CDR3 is TGTGCCAGCAGCTTAGGTCTCTACTCCTACGATCAGTACTTC. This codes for CASSLGLYSYDQYF.

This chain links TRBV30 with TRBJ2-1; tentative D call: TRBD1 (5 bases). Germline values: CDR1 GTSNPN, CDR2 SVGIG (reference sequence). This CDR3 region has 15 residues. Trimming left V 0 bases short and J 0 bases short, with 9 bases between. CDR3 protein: CAWSVGQGSYNEQFF. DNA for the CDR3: TGTGCCTGGAGTGTAGGCCAGGGCTCCTACAATGAGCAGTTCTTC.

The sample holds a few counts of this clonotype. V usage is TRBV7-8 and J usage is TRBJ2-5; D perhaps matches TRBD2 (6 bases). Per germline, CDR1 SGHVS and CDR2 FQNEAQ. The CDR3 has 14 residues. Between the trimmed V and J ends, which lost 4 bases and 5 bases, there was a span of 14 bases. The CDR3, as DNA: TGTGCCAGCAGCTCCCGGGGAGGAGGTGAGACCCAGTACTTC. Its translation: CASSSRGGGETQYF. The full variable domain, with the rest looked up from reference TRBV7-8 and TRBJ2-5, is GAGVSQSPRYKVAKRGQDVALRCDPISGHVSLFWYQQALGQGPEFLTYFQNEAQLDKSGLPSDRFFAERPEGSVSTLKIQRTQQEDSAVYLCASSSRGGGETQYFGPGTRLLVL.

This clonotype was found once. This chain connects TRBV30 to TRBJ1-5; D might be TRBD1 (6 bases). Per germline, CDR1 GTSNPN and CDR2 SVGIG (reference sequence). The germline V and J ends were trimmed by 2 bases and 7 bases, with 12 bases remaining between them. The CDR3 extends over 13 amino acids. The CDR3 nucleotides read TGTGCCTGGAGTATCACAGGGACGCAGCCCCAGCATTTT. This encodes CAWSITGTQPQHF.

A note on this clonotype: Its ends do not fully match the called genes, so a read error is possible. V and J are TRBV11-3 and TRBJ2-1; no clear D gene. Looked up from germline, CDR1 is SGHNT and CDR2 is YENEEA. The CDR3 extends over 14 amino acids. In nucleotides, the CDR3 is TGTGCTAGCAGCATAGATACCCCCTCGGCTGAGCAGTTCTTC. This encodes CASSIDTPSAEQFF.

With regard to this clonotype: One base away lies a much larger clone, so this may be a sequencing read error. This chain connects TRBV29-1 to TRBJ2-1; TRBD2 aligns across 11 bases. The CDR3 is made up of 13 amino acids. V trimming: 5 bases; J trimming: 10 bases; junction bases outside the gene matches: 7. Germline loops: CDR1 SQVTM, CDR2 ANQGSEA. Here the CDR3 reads CSVQTSGTVEQFF. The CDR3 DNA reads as TGCAGCGTTCAGACTAGCGGGACAGTCGAGCAGTTCTTC.

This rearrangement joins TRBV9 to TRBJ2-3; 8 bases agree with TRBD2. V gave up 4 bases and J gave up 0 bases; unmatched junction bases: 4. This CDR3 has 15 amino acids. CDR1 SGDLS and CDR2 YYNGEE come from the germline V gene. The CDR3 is CASSRSGISTDTQYF. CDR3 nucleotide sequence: TGTGCCAGCAGCCGTAGCGGGATTAGCACAGATACGCAGTATTTT.

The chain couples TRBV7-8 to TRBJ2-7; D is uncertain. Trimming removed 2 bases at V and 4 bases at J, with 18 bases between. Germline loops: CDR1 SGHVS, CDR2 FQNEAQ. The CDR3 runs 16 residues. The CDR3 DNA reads TGTGCCAGCAGCTTATTTGGGCAGGACGTCATATACGAGCAGTACTTC. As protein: CASSLFGQDVIYEQYF.

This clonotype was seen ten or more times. CDR3 DNA: TGCAGCGTCCGCCTCGCCGGGGAGCTGTTTTTT. Residues: CSVRLAGELFF. The chain joins TRBV29-1 to TRBJ2-2; D is ambiguous. The CDR3 contains 11 residues. Germline V CDR1 and CDR2: SQVTM, ANQGSEA. Trimming removed 6 bases at V and 6 bases at J, with 8 bases between.

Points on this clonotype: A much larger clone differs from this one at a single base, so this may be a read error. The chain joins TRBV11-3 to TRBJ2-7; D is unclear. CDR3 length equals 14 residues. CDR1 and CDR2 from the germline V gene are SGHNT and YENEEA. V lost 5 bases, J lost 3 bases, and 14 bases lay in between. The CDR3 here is CASSLQDRLYEQYV. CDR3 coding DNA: TGTGCCAGCAGCCTTCAGGACCGACTCTACGAGCAGTACGTC.

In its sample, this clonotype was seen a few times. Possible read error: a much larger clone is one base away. The CDR3 region is CACSWDTEAFF. Here the CDR3 DNA reads TGTGCCTGCAGTTGGGACACTGAAGCTTTCTTT. The chain links TRBV12-3 or TRBV12-4 to TRBJ1-1, with D hard to call. The CDR3 consists of 11 residues.

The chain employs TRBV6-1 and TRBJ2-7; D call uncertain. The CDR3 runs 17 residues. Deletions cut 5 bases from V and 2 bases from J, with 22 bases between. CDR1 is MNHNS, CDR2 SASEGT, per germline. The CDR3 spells CASSPPFPSRTPYEQYF. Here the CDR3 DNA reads TGTGCCAGCAGTCCTCCTTTCCCCTCTAGAACCCCCTACGAGCAGTACTTC.

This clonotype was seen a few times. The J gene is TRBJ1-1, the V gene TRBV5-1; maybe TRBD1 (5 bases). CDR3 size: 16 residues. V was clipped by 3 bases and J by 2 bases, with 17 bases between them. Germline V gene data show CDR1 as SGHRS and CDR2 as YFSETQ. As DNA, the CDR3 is TGCGCCAGCAGCTCGCAGCCCGGGGGGGGAAACACTGAAGCTTTCTTT. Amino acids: CASSSQPGGGNTEAFF.